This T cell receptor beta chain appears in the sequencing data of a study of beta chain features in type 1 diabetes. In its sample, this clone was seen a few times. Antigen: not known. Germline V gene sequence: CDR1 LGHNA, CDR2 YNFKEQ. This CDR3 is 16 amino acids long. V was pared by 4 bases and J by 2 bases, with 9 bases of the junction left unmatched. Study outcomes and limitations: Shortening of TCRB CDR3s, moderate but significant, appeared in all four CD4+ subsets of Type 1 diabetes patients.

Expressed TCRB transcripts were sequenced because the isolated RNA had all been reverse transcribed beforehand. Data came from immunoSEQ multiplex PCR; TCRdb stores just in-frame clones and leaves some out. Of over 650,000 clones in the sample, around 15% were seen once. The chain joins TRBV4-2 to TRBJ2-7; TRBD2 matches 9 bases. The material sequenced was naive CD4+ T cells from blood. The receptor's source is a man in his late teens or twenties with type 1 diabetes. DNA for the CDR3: TGTGCCAGCAGCCTAAAGGGTGCTAGCGGGGCCTACGAGCAGTACTTC. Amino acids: CASSLKGASGAYEQYF.